A single sample gave rise to the 21 T cell receptor beta chains below, sequenced in a study of lymphopenia after photon versus proton radiotherapy. Method: immunoSEQ multiplex PCR; TCRdb's copy keeps in-frame clones and lacks some. Of more than 30,000 clones listed, 89% are singletons. The sequences come from peripheral blood, collected from a patient treated with proton-based radiotherapy. The receptors shown here come from a woman aged 70-85 years with pancreatic cancer. Some clones in this sample may be carry-over from other donors' samples.

The V call is TRBV20-1, the J call TRBJ2-1, with no clear D. The CDR3 contains 11 residues. The germline gives CDR1 DFQATT, CDR2 SNEGSKA (reference sequence). With 6 bases removed from V and 6 bases from J, the gap between germline ends came to 9 bases. CDR3 DNA sequence: TGCAGTGCCCTTTTCGGCAATGAGCAGTTCTTC. Translation: CSALFGNEQFF.

This chain connects TRBV2 to TRBJ2-2; D call uncertain. Germline-derived CDR1 and CDR2 are SNHLY and FYNNEI. V dropped 4 bases and J dropped 7 bases, with 7 bases sitting between them. CDR3 size: 12 residues. CDR3 in amino acids: CASSAGIGELFF. The CDR3 DNA sequence: TGTGCCAGCAGTGCTGGGATCGGGGAGCTGTTTTTT.

The gene calls are TRBV15 and TRBJ2-7; 7 nucleotides line up with TRBD2. CDR1 LNHNV and CDR2 YYDKDF come from the germline V gene (reference sequence). The CDR3 sequence is 15 residues long. Losses at the gene ends were 1 base for V and 4 bases for J; bases not matched to a gene: 7. The CDR3 DNA sequence: TGTGCCACCAGCAGAGCATCGGCGGGAGATTACGAGCAGTACTTC. It specifies CATSRASAGDYEQYF.

The chain uses TRBV18 and TRBJ2-7; no definite D call. The CDR3 spans 12 residues. Germline assignment: CDR1 KGHSH and CDR2 LQKENI. The V end lost 3 bases, the J end lost 6 bases, and 9 bases lay between the germline ends. The CDR3 sequence is CASSPPVSEQYF. In DNA, the CDR3 is TGTGCCAGCTCACCCCCAGTCTCCGAGCAGTACTTC.

This clone was recorded once. As DNA, the CDR3 is TGCGCCAGCAGCCCCCTTGACGTGATTTCTTCAGGAAACACCATATATTTT. It translates to CASSPLDVISSGNTIYF. V usage is TRBV5-1 and J usage is TRBJ1-3; no firm D call. V lost 4 bases, J lost 4 bases, and 21 bases lay in between. The CDR3 consists of 17 residues. CDR1 and CDR2 (germline): SGHRS, YFSETQ. Full variable domain (missing parts from reference TRBV5-1 and TRBJ1-3): KAGVTQTPRYLIKTRGQQVTLSCSPISGHRSVSWYQQTPGQGLQFLFEYFSETQRNKGNFPGRFSGRQFSNSRSEMNVSTLELGDSALYLCASSPLDVISSGNTIYFGEGSWLTVV.

The chain has TRBV5-4 and TRBJ2-3; possible D gene TRBD2, 5 bases. Germline V lookup: CDR1 SGHNT, CDR2 YYREEE (reference sequence). With 4 bases removed from V and 2 bases from J, the gap between germline ends came to 11 bases. This CDR3 contains 14 residues. The CDR3 DNA reads as TGTGCCAGCAGCGGGCTAGCAATCACAGATACGCAGTATTTT. Protein: CASSGLAITDTQYF.

The chain joins TRBV30 to TRBJ2-2, with TRBD2 identical over 10 bases. Trimming removed 2 bases from V and 4 bases from J; junction bases left unmatched: 10. The CDR3 loop spans 17 amino acids. Germline V gives CDR1 GTSNPN, CDR2 SVGIG (reference sequence). CDR3 protein: CAWSPKAGGSGTGELFF. The CDR3 coding sequence is TGTGCCTGGAGTCCAAAAGCGGGAGGGTCGGGCACCGGGGAGCTGTTTTTT.

The chain carries TRBV20-1 and TRBJ1-2; D is undetermined. CDR1 is DFQATT and CDR2 is SNEGSKA in the germline V gene (reference sequence). The germline V and J ends were trimmed by 6 bases and 10 bases, with 15 bases remaining between them. CDR3 length: 11 residues. CDR3 nucleotides: TGCAGTGCCCCTGGGCAGCGCGACTACACCTTC. This encodes CSAPGQRDYTF.

CDR3 sequence (DNA): TGTGCCAGCAGTGCACAGATGAACACTGAAGCTTTCTTT. This gives the protein CASSAQMNTEAFF. The chain has TRBV2 and TRBJ1-1; D remains ambiguous. With 4 bases removed from V and 0 bases from J, the gap between germline ends came to 6 bases. The CDR3 spans 13 residues. Germline assignment: CDR1 SNHLY and CDR2 FYNNEI.

The sample holds one count of this clone. This chain joins TRBV7-9 and TRBJ2-1, with 10 bases identical to TRBD2. The CDR3 sequence is 15 residues long. The junction had 6 bases not matched to a gene; V was cut back by 2 bases and J by 8 bases. Germline loops: CDR1 SEHNR, CDR2 FQNEAQ (reference sequence). CDR3: CASSLTAGGPDEQFF. In nucleotides, the CDR3 is TGTGCCAGCAGCTTAACAGCGGGAGGGCCTGATGAGCAGTTCTTC.

The CDR3 DNA sequence: TGCAGCCCGCTCATGATCACAGATACGCAGTATTTT. It translates to CSPLMITDTQYF. The genes are TRBV29-1 and TRBJ2-3; D is unresolved. This CDR3 spans 12 amino acids. Germline loops: CDR1 SQVTM, CDR2 ANQGSEA. Trimming cost V 8 bases and J 2 bases, with 11 bases left between them.

This clone was picked up one time. The chain carries TRBV29-1 and TRBJ1-1, with D unclear. Germline V gene sequence: CDR1 SQVTM, CDR2 ANQGSEA. CDR3 length: 12 residues. Trimming cost V 4 bases and J 1 base, with 7 bases left between them. This CDR3 reads CSVGFGNTEAFF. The CDR3 region has the DNA TGCAGCGTTGGGTTCGGGAACACTGAAGCTTTCTTT.

The chain is built from TRBV7-2 and TRBJ2-5, with 9 positions matching TRBD2. Germline CDR1 reads SGHTA; CDR2 reads FQGNSA. Trimming at V came to 2 bases and at J to 5 bases, leaving 12 bases not matched to a gene. The CDR3 spans 17 residues. The CDR3 nucleotides are TGTGCCAGCAGCTTAAATGAAGCGGGAGGTCTAGGCGAGACCCAGTACTTC. Translating it yields CASSLNEAGGLGETQYF.

The genes are TRBV18 and TRBJ1-3, with 8 bases lining up with TRBD1. The CDR3 is made up of 16 amino acids. J lost 4 bases, V lost 1 base, and 6 bases had no gene match. Germline values: CDR1 KGHSH, CDR2 LQKENI. CDR3 sequence (DNA): TGTGCCAGCTCACCACTGGGACAGGCTGAAGGAAACACCATATATTTT. This codes for CASSPLGQAEGNTIYF.

Only one count was recorded for this clone. This chain links TRBV2 with TRBJ2-7, with 10 bases identical to TRBD1. Trimming removed 10 bases from V and 5 bases from J; junction bases left unmatched: 5. The CDR3 sequence is 12 residues long. Per the germline V gene, CDR1 is SNHLY and CDR2 is FYNNEI. As DNA, the CDR3 is TGTGCCACCGAGACAGGGGGCAACGAGCAGTACTTC. Its protein is CATETGGNEQYF.

Remarks on this clone: Other DNA sequences in the same sample also yield this CDR3. The J gene is TRBJ1-3, the V gene TRBV5-1; perhaps TRBD1 as D (5 bases). Germline CDR1 and CDR2: SGHRS and YFSETQ. The V gene lost 1 base and the J gene lost 3 bases, with 8 bases spanning the gap. The CDR3 runs to 14 residues. This CDR3 reads CASSLQGFGNTIYF. CDR3 nucleotide sequence: TGCGCCAGCAGCTTGCAGGGCTTTGGAAACACCATATATTTT.

This clone showed up just once. The chain joins TRBV11-2 to TRBJ2-1, with TRBD2 matching 9 bases. The germline CDR1 and CDR2 sequences are SGHAT and FQNNGV. J lost 5 bases, V lost 5 bases, and 10 bases had no gene match. The CDR3 runs 16 residues. Here the CDR3 DNA reads TGTGCCAGCAGCCGAACCCCGGGACTAGCCGACAATGAGCAGTTCTTC. Translation gives CASSRTPGLADNEQFF.

The chain has TRBV29-1 and TRBJ2-5; D may correspond to TRBD1 or TRBD2 (5 bases each). Trimming pared 4 bases from V and 2 bases from J, leaving 8 bases between. The CDR3 has 12 amino acids. Germline V gene data show CDR1 as SQVTM and CDR2 as ANQGSEA. Here the CDR3 reads CSVVWGQETQYF. CDR3 bases: TGCAGCGTTGTTTGGGGGCAAGAGACCCAGTACTTC. Supplemented by reference TRBV29-1 and TRBJ2-5, the full variable domain reads SAVISQKPSRDICQRGTSLTIQCQVDSQVTMMFWYRQQPGQSLTLIATANQGSEATYESGFVIDKFPISRPNLTFSTLTVSNMSPEDSSIYLCSVVWGQETQYFGPGTRLLVL.

The J gene is TRBJ2-7, the V gene TRBV9, with 8 bases lining up with TRBD2. Germline V gene lookup returns CDR1 SGDLS and CDR2 YYNGEE. This CDR3 is 14 amino acids long. The V gene end was trimmed by 5 bases and the J gene end by 0 bases; junction bases not matched to a gene: 4. This chain's CDR3 is CASSRGTSSYEQYF. Here the CDR3 DNA reads TGTGCCAGCAGTCGAGGGACTAGCTCCTACGAGCAGTACTTC.

J is TRBJ2-3 and V is TRBV9, with 9 nucleotides matching TRBD1. From germline, CDR1 is SGDLS and CDR2 YYNGEE. The CDR3 totals 16 residues. Unmatched junction bases numbered 5, after V lost 2 bases and J lost 1 base. The CDR3 region has the DNA TGTGCCAGCAGCGTGTCGGACAGGGGAGGCACAGATACGCAGTATTTT. It yields the protein CASSVSDRGGTDTQYF.

The chain combines TRBV5-6 with TRBJ1-5; a possible D gene is TRBD1 (5 bases). CDR1 SGHDT and CDR2 YYEEEE come from the germline V gene. This CDR3 comprises 13 residues. The V end was cut by 2 bases, the J end by 11 bases, with 14 bases between. CDR3 residues: CASSLAGTKAQHF. CDR3 nucleotide sequence: TGTGCCAGCAGCTTAGCAGGGACGAAAGCCCAGCATTTT.